This T cell receptor (beta chain) was sequenced for a study of brain T cells in children with intractable seizures. Here immunoSEQ multiplex PCR was the method, and the copy in TCRdb shows in-frame clones only, minus some. Among about 120,000 clones listed, 94% were seen once. The sequenced cases were selected for having the highest brain T cell transcript signatures. Germline CDR1 reads KGHDR; CDR2 reads SFDVKD. Trimming removed 4 bases from V and 2 bases from J, with 14 bases in between. CDR3 length equals 17 residues. This clonotype was obtained from a boy under three years old with hemimegalencephaly and intractable seizures. The starting material was peripheral blood, obtained at surgery. This chain joins TRBV24-1 and TRBJ2-6; a possible D gene is TRBD1 (5 bases). The CDR3 reads CATSEFGQGAGANVLTF. CDR3 nucleotides: TGTGCCACCAGTGAATTTGGGCAGGGTGCTGGGGCCAACGTCCTGACTTTC.